This record covers a single TCR beta chain. V shed 2 bases, J shed 2 bases, and the junction held 7 bases outside the gene matches. This CDR3 spans 17 amino acids. Germline assignment: CDR1 SGHDT and CDR2 YYEEEE. These data originate in a study of cytomegalovirus exposure and HLA in healthy donors. PCR involved 60 Vbeta and 13 Jbeta primers. Using immunoSEQ multiplex PCR, the repertoire was profiled, and TCRdb retains in-frame clones only, with some absent. The data show about 97,000 clones, 70% to 75% seen once. Whereas donors were nominally healthy upon sampling, unrecorded immune exposures were probable.

The clonotype originates from a man in his forties in good health and CMV-seronegative. Sample: PBMCs. This chain links TRBV5-6 with TRBJ2-7, with 13 bases that match TRBD2. The CDR3: CASSFRRLAGGPYEQYF. CDR3 DNA: TGTGCCAGCAGCTTCCGACGACTAGCGGGGGGCCCCTACGAGCAGTACTTC.